Listed below are T cell receptor beta chains from one sample, sequenced in a study of preoperative IRX-2 immunotherapy in early breast cancer. The method was immunoSEQ multiplex PCR; TCRdb's version includes in-frame clones alone and lacks a portion of them. The table lists over 35,000 clones, approximately 95% of them singletons. This specimen was tumor tissue, taken after IRX-2 immunotherapy. The origin of the receptors is a human donor with breast cancer. The CDR3 runs from the conserved cysteine through the conserved F or W. Fields, in order: V gene, D gene, J gene, clone size, CDR3 length, CDR3 protein, CDR3 DNA. D genes are given only for firm matches. The size field is filled for only some rows; it gives once, few, many or a size class.

TRBV5-1	TRBD2	TRBJ2-3	.	15	CASRTSGGALDTQYF	TGCGCCAGCAGGACTAGCGGGGGGGCCTTAGATACGCAGTATTTT
TRBV5-5	TRBD1	TRBJ1-2	.	15	CASSGPGQGAGGYTF	TGTGCCAGCAGCGGACCGGGACAGGGGGCGGGTGGCTACACCTTC
TRBV7-9	TRBD1	TRBJ1-4	once	15	CASSLDGTADEKLFF	TGTGCCAGCAGCTTAGATGGGACAGCGGATGAAAAACTGTTTTTT
TRBV5-1	.	TRBJ2-2	.	15	CASSSQGTTTGELFF	TGCGCCAGCAGCTCCCAGGGCACCACAACCGGGGAGCTGTTTTTT
TRBV29-1	TRBD2	TRBJ2-7	.	15	CSVAEAGGPTYEQYF	TGCAGCGTTGCTGAAGCGGGAGGACCAACCTACGAGCAGTACTTC
TRBV11-2	.	TRBJ1-1	.	17	CASSNLPWGAILTEAFF	TGTGCCAGCAGCAACCTACCGTGGGGGGCTATACTGACTGAAGCTTTCTTT
TRBV19	TRBD1	TRBJ2-7	.	16	CASSMLRTGVFDEQYF	TGTGCCAGTAGTATGCTACGGACAGGGGTTTTCGACGAGCAGTACTTC
TRBV30	.	TRBJ2-5	.	12	CAWSVREETQYF	TGTGCCTGGAGTGTAAGGGAAGAGACCCAGTACTTC
TRBV7-2	.	TRBJ2-1	.	13	CASSLPSYNEQFF	TGTGCCAGCAGCCTTCCGTCCTACAATGAGCAGTTCTTC
TRBV6-6	TRBD1	TRBJ1-6	.	15	CASSPTTGQGSPLHF	TGTGCCAGCAGTCCTACGACAGGGCAGGGTTCACCCCTCCACTTT
TRBV11-1	.	TRBJ2-7	.	15	CASSLVTGMGSEQYF	TGTGCCAGCAGCTTAGTTACAGGAATGGGCTCCGAGCAGTACTTC
TRBV7-9	.	TRBJ2-3	.	13	CASSGSGADTQYF	TGTGCCAGCAGCGGGAGTGGTGCAGATACGCAGTATTTT
TRBV13	TRBD1	TRBJ1-2	.	15	CASSRRDRANYGYTF	TGTGCCAGCAGCCGCCGGGACAGGGCTAACTATGGCTACACCTTC
TRBV6-4	.	TRBJ2-2	.	12	CASSDLSGELFF	TGTGCCAGCAGTGACCTATCCGGGGAGCTGTTTTTT
TRBV30	.	TRBJ1-1	.	15	CACLSFRQLNTEAFF	TGTGCCTGTCTTTCTTTTCGGCAGTTAAACACTGAAGCTTTCTTT
TRBV10-3	TRBD1	TRBJ2-3	.	14	CAISTDRAPDTQYF	TGTGCCATCAGCACGGACAGGGCCCCAGATACGCAGTATTTT
TRBV20-1	.	TRBJ1-2	.	10	CSAENYGYTF	TGCAGTGCCGAGAACTATGGCTACACCTTC
TRBV5-8	TRBD1	TRBJ1-5	.	15	CASSLVGTVPWPQHF	TGTGCCAGCAGCTTGGTCGGGACAGTTCCATGGCCCCAGCATTTT
TRBV7-2	.	TRBJ2-2	.	16	CASSLFWAGNTGELFF	TGTGCCAGCAGCTTATTTTGGGCCGGGAACACCGGGGAGCTGTTTTTT